Shown below are 9 T cell receptor beta chains from a single sample sequenced in a study of beta chain features in type 1 diabetes. These receptors lack a known antigen. Study findings and constraints: A moderate, significant TCRB CDR3 shortening appeared in type 1 diabetes across four CD4+ subsets.

All of the isolated RNA was reverse transcribed, so expressed TCRB transcripts were sequenced. Generated by immunoSEQ multiplex PCR, the TCRdb table keeps only in-frame clones and is missing some. The sample shows approximately 240,000 clones, 16% of them seen only once. The source material was naive CD4+ T cells from blood. The receptors derive from a man aged 30-40 years with type 1 diabetes.

This clone was seen a few times. This chain links TRBV6-7 with TRBJ1-2, with D tentatively TRBD1 (6 bases). TRBV6-7 falls under the ORF class, with uncertain function. The CDR3 totals 17 residues. V gave up 5 bases and J gave up 1 base, with 20 bases separating them. The CDR3 sequence: CASSATMGHPINYGYTF. Written as DNA, the CDR3 is TGTGCCAGCAGTGCGACGATGGGACATCCGATTAACTATGGCTACACCTTC.

V is TRBV5-1 and J is TRBJ2-7; TRBD2 matches at 10 bases. Germline CDR1 reads SGHRS; CDR2 reads YFSETQ. The V gene end was trimmed by 5 bases and the J gene end by 2 bases; junction bases not matched to a gene: 7. The CDR3 consists of 15 residues. The CDR3 spells CASRPGLAITYEQYF. The CDR3 DNA follows: TGCGCCAGCAGACCGGGACTAGCGATTACCTACGAGCAGTACTTC.

This clone was detected only a few times. V usage is TRBV7-9 and J usage is TRBJ2-3; no firm D call. V shed 5 bases and J shed 6 bases, with 15 bases lying between them. There are 14 residues in the CDR3. CDR1 is SEHNR, CDR2 FQNEAQ, per germline (reference sequence). The CDR3 protein is CASSPIDVADTQYF. The CDR3 nucleotides are TGTGCCAGCAGCCCCATAGACGTTGCGGATACGCAGTATTTT.

The chain employs TRBV2 and TRBJ1-2; D is unclear. The CDR3 spans 10 residues. In germline, CDR1 is SNHLY, CDR2 FYNNEI. Trimming left V 1 base short and J 6 bases short, with 0 bases between. Here the CDR3 reads CASSEDGYTF. The CDR3 coding sequence is TGTGCCAGCAGTGAAGATGGCTACACCTTC.

The rearrangement joins TRBV2 to TRBJ2-5; TRBD2 is a possible D gene (7 bases). CDR3 length: 15 residues. The ends were cut back, 2 bases at V and 1 base at J, with 11 bases in the middle. The germline gives CDR1 SNHLY, CDR2 FYNNEI. The DNA for the CDR3 is TGTGCCAGCAGTGAAAATGCGGGGGCCCAAGAGACCCAGTACTTC. Its protein is CASSENAGAQETQYF.

In this sample, this clone turned up a few times. The chain uses TRBV30 and TRBJ2-7; D perhaps matches TRBD1 (6 bases). From germline, CDR1 is GTSNPN and CDR2 SVGIG (reference sequence). Trimming shortened V by 7 bases and J by 1 base, and 23 bases separated the two germline ends. This CDR3 spans 16 amino acids. CDR3 coding DNA: TGTGCCTACCAAGTTTACAGGGTCCCACAGTCCTACGAGCAGTACTTC. Translating gives CAYQVYRVPQSYEQYF.

This clone occurred a few times. The chain recombines TRBV7-9 with TRBJ2-7; unclear D gene. CDR1 and CDR2 (germline): SEHNR, FQNEAQ (reference sequence). The CDR3 loop spans 14 amino acids. Trimming pared 6 bases from V and 3 bases from J, leaving 15 bases between. The CDR3 region is CASSPLVGNYEQYF. CDR3 nucleotides: TGTGCCAGCAGTCCCCTCGTAGGTAACTACGAGCAGTACTTC.

The genes are TRBV9 and TRBJ2-5, with 9 bases that match TRBD2. The J segment lost 9 bases and the V segment lost 0 bases, leaving 9 bases of the junction unmatched. This CDR3 comprises 15 residues. Germline-derived CDR1 and CDR2 are SGDLS and YYNGEE. The CDR3 DNA reads as TGTGCCAGCAGCGTAGGGGCTAGCGGGGAGGAGGCCCAGTACTTC. Amino acid sequence: CASSVGASGEEAQYF. Using reference TRBV9 and TRBJ2-5 for the parts outside the CDR3, the full variable domain is DSGVTQTPKHLITATGQRVTLRCSPRSGDLSVYWYQQSLDQGLQFLIQYYNGEERAKGNILERFSAQQFPDLHSELNLSSLELGDSALYFCASSVGASGEEAQYFGPGTRLLVL.

The chain recombines TRBV2 with TRBJ2-2, with D possibly being TRBD2 (5 bases). The CDR3 is 14 residues long. Looked up from germline, CDR1 is SNHLY and CDR2 is FYNNEI. Between the trimmed V and J ends, which lost 4 bases and 0 bases, there was a span of 6 bases. This CDR3 reads CASSAGTNTGELFF. The CDR3 bases are TGTGCCAGCAGTGCGGGAACGAACACCGGGGAGCTGTTTTTT. Full variable domain (outside the CDR3, taken from reference TRBV2 and TRBJ2-2): EPEVTQTPSHQVTQMGQEVILRCVPISNHLYFYWYRQILGQKVEFLVSFYNNEISEKSEIFDDQFSVERPDGSNFTLKIRSTKLEDSAMYFCASSAGTNTGELFFGEGSRLTVL.